This section outlines one TCR beta chain sequence together with its context. Its antigen is not identified. The data belong to a study of a mutant IDH1 vaccine in newly diagnosed glioma. As for the study in general: Patients got their first vaccination 4-6 weeks after radiotherapy alone, or with temozolomide cycles. Of the patients given treatment, around 60% were male and 37.5% were female, and a mean age of around 44 years was recorded. Study observations and caveats: Vaccination elicited immune responses in 90% to 95% of patients.

This sample's time point: week 11, during vaccination. A single vaccine dose contained 300 ug of mutant IDH1 20-mer peptide, and topical imiquimod was used with it. TCRdb's table, derived via immunoSEQ multiplex PCR, lists solely in-frame clones and lacks some. The sample carries about 40,000 clones, roughly 84% recorded once. The CDR3 totals 15 residues. Per the germline V gene, CDR1 is KGHSH and CDR2 is LQKENI. V lost 1 base and J 4 bases, leaving 13 bases between the germline ends. The sample here was PBMCs, taken from a glioma patient whose treatment included an IDH1 peptide vaccine. V is TRBV18 and J is TRBJ2-5, with D perhaps assigned TRBD1 or TRBD2 (5 bases each). This TCR derives from a man aged 40-49 years with glioma. The CDR3 is CASSPRVGELETQYF. CDR3 DNA sequence: TGTGCCAGCTCACCACGAGTGGGGGAGCTAGAGACCCAGTACTTC.